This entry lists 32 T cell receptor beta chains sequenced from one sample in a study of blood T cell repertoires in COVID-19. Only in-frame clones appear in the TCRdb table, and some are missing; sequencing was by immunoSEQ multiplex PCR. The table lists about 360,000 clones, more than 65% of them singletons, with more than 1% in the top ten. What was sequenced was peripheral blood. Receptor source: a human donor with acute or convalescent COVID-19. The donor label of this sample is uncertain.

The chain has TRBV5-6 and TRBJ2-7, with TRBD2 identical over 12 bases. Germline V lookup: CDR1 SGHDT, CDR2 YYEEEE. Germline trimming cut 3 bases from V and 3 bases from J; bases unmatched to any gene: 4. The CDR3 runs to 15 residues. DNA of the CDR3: TGTGCCAGCAGCTGGGGACTAGCGGGTGACTACGAGCAGTACTTC. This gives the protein CASSWGLAGDYEQYF.

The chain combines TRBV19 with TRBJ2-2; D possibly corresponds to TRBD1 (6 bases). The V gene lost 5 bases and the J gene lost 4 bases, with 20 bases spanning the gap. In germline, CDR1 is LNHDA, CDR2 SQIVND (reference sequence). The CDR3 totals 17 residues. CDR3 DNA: TGTGCCAGTAGTGAGAGAGCAGGGGTCAGGGTCACCGGGGAGCTGTTTTTT. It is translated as CASSERAGVRVTGELFF.

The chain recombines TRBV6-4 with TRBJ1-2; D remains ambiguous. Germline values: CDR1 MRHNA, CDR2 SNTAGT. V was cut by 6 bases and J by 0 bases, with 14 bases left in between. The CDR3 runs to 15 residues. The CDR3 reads CASSRGYQTNYGYTF. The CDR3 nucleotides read TGTGCCAGCAGCCGAGGGTACCAAACTAACTATGGCTACACCTTC.

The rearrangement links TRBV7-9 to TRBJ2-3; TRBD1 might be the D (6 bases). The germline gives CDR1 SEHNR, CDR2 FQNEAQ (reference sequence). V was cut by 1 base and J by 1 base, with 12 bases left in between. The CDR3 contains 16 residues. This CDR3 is CASSLEGGQRTDTQYF. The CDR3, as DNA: TGTGCCAGCAGCTTAGAAGGGGGACAACGCACAGATACGCAGTATTTT.

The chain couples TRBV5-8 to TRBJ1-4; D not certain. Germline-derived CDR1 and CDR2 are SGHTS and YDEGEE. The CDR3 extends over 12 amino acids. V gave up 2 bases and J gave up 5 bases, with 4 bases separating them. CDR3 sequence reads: CASSFQNEKLFF. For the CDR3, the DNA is TGTGCCAGCAGCTTTCAGAATGAAAAACTGTTTTTT.

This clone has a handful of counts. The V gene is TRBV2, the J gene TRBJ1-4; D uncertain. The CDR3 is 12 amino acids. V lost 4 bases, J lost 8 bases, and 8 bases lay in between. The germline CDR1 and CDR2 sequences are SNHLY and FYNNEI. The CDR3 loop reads CASSAAGEKLFF. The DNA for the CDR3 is TGTGCCAGCAGTGCGGCCGGGGAAAAACTGTTTTTT.

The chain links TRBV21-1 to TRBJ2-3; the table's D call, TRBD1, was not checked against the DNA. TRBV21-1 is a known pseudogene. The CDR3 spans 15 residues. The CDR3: CACSRRTGETDTQYF. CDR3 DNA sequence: TGTGCCTGCTCCCGGCGGACAGGGGAGACAGATACGCAGTATTTT.

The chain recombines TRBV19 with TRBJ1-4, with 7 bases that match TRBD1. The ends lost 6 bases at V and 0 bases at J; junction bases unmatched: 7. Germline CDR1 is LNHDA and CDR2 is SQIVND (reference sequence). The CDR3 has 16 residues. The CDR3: CASSLGTATTNEKLFF. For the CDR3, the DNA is TGTGCCAGTAGCCTAGGGACAGCAACAACTAATGAAAAACTGTTTTTT.

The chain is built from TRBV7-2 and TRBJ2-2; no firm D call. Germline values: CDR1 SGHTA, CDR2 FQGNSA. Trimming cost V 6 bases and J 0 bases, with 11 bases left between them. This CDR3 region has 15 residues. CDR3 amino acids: CASRRVYTNTGELFF. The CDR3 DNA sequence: TGTGCCAGCAGGCGAGTCTATACGAACACCGGGGAGCTGTTTTTT.

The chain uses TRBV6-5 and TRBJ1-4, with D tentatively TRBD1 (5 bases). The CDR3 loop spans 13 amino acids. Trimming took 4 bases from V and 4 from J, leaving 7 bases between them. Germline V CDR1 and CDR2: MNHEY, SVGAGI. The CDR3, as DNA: TGTGCCAGCAGTTTTGACAGTAATGAAAAACTGTTTTTT. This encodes CASSFDSNEKLFF.

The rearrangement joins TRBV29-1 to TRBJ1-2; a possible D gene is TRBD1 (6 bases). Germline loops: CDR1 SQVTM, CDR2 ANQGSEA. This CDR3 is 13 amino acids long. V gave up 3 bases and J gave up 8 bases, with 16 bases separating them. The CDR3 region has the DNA TGCAGCGTTGAGGACACAGGGCGGTGGGGCTACACCTTC. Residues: CSVEDTGRWGYTF.

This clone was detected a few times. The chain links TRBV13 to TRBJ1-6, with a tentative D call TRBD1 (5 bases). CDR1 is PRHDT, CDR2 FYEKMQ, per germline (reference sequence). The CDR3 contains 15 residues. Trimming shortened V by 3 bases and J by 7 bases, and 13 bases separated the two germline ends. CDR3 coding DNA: TGTGCCAGCAGCTTTGGAGGGGTACAGAATTCACCCCTCCACTTT. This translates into CASSFGGVQNSPLHF.

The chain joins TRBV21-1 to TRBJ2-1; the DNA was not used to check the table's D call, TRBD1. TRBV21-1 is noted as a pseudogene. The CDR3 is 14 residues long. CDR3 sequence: CASSGGQGNCEQFF. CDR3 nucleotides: TGTGCCAGCAGCGGGGGACAGGGAAACTGTGAGCAGTTCTTC.

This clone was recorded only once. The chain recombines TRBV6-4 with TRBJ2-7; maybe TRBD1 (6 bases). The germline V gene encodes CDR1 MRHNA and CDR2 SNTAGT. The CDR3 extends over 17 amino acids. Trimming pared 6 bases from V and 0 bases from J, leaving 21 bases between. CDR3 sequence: CASRCNRALQCSYEQYF. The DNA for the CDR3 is TGTGCCAGCAGGTGTAACAGGGCATTACAATGCTCCTACGAGCAGTACTTC.

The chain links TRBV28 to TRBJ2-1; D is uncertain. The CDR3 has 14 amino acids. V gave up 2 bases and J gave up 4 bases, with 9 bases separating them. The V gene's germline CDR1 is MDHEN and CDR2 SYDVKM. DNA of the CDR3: TGTGCCAGCAGTTTAGGGCTGAAATACAATGAGCAGTTCTTC. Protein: CASSLGLKYNEQFF.

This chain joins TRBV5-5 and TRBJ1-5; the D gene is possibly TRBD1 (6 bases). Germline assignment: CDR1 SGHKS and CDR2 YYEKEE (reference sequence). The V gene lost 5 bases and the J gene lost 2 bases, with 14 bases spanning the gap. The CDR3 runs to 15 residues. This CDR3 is CASSWSEGGNQPQHF. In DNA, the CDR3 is TGTGCCAGCAGTTGGTCCGAGGGGGGCAATCAGCCCCAGCATTTT. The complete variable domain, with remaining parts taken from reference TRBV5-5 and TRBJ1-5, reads DAGVTQSPTHLIKTRGQQVTLRCSPISGHKSVSWYQQVLGQGPQFIFQYYEKEERGRGNFPDRFSARQFPNYSSELNVNALLLGDSALYLCASSWSEGGNQPQHFGDGTRLSIL.

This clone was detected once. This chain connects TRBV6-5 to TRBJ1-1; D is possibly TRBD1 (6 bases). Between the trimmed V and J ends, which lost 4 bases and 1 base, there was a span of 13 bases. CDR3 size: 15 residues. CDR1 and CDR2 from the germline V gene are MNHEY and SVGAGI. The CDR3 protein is CASSLQGTGNTEAFF. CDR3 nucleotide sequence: TGTGCCAGCAGTTTACAGGGCACCGGGAACACTGAAGCTTTCTTT.

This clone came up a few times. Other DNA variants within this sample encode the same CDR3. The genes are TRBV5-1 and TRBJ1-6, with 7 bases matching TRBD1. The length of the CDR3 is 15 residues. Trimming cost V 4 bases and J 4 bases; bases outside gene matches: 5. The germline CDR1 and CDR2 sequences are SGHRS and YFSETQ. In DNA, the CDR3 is TGCGCCAGCAGCCGGACAGGTCAATATAATTCACCCCTCCACTTT. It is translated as CASSRTGQYNSPLHF.

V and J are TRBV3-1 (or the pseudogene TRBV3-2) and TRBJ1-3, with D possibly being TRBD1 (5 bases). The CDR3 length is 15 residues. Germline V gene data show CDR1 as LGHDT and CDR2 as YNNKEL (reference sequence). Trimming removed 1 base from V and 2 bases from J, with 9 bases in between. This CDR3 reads CASSQGRQTGNTIYF. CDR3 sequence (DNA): TGTGCCAGCAGCCAAGGCAGACAGACTGGAAACACCATATATTTT.

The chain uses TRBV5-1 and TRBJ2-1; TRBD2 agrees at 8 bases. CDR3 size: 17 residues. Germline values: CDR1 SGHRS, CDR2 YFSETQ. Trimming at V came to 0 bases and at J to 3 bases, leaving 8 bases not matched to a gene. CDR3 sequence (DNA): TGCGCCAGCAGCTTGGCGACTAGCGCATCAGACTACAATGAGCAGTTCTTC. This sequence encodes CASSLATSASDYNEQFF.

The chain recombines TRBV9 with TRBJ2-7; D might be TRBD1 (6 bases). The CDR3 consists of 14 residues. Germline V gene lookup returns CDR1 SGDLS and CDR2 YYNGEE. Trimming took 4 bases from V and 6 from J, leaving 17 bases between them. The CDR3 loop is CASSSSLQGFEQYF. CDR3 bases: TGTGCCAGCAGCTCCTCGCTACAGGGATTCGAGCAGTACTTC.

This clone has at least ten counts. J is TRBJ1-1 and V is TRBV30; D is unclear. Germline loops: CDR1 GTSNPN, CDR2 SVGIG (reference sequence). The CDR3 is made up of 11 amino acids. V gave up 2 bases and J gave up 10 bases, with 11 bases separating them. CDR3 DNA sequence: TGTGCCTGGAGTCCCTTTGAGGGAGCTTTCTTT. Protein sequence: CAWSPFEGAFF.

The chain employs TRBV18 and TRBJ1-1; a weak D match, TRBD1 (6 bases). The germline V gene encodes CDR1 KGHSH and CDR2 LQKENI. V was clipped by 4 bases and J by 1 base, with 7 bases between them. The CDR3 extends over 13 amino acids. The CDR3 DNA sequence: TGTGCCAGCTCACAACAGGGGAACACTGAAGCTTTCTTT. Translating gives CASSQQGNTEAFF.

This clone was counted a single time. The CDR3 region has the DNA TGTGCCAGCAGCTTAGGCGGGACTAACTTTGTCGGGACCCAGTACTTC. As protein: CASSLGGTNFVGTQYF. The genes are TRBV7-6 and TRBJ2-5, with 7 positions matching TRBD2. Unmatched junction bases numbered 12, after V lost 1 base and J lost 7 bases. Per germline, CDR1 SGHVS and CDR2 FNYEAQ. CDR3 size: 16 residues.

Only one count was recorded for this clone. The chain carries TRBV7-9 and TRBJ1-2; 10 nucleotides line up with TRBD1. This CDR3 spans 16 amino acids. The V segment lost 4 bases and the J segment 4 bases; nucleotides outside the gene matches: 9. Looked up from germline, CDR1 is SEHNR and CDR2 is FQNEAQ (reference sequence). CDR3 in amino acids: CASSSRDRGGSYGYTF. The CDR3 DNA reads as TGTGCCAGCAGCTCACGGGACAGGGGAGGTAGCTATGGCTACACCTTC.

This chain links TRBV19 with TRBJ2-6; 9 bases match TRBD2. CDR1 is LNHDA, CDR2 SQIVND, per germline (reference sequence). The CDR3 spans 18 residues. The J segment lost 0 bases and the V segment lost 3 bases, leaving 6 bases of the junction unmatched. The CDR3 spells CASSMGTSRYSGANVLTF. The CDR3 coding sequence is TGTGCCAGTAGTATGGGGACTAGCCGATACTCTGGGGCCAACGTCCTGACTTTC.

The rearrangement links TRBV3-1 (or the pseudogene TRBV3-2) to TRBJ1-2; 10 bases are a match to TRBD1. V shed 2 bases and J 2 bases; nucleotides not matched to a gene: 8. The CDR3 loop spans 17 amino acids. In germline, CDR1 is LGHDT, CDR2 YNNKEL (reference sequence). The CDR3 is CASSQSWGQGSNYGYTF. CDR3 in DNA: TGTGCCAGCAGCCAATCCTGGGGACAGGGGTCGAACTATGGCTACACCTTC.

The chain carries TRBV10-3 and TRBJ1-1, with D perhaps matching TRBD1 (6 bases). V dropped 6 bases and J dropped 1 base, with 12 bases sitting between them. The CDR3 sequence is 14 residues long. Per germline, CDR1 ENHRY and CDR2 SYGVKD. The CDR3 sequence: CAISAGTTNTEAFF. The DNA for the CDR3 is TGTGCCATCAGCGCCGGGACAACGAACACTGAAGCTTTCTTT.

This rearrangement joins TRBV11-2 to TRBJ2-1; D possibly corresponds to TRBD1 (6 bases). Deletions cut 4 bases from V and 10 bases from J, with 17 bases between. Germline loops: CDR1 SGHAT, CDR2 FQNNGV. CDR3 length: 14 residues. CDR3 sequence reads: CASSSGDGTREQFF. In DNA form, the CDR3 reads TGTGCCAGCAGCTCTGGGGACGGGACACGGGAGCAGTTCTTC.

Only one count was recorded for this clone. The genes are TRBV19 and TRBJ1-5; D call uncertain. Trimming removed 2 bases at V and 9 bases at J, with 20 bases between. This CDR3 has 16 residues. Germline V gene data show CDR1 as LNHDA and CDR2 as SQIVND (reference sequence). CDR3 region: CASSISGWRDQGPQHF. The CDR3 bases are TGTGCCAGTAGTATATCGGGATGGAGGGATCAAGGGCCCCAGCATTTT.

The CDR3 loop is CASRGALNQPQHF. CDR3 in DNA: TGTGCCAGCAGGGGAGCGCTCAATCAGCCCCAGCATTTT. The rearrangement links TRBV25-1 to TRBJ1-5; D is undetermined. CDR3 length: 13 residues. Germline V gives CDR1 MGHDK, CDR2 SYGVNS. V lost 6 bases and J 3 bases, leaving 9 bases between the germline ends.

As DNA, the CDR3 is TGTGCCAGCAGTTACTACTCGGGGGGAGGGGAAGGCTACACCTTC. Protein product: CASSYYSGGGEGYTF. The genes are TRBV6-5 and TRBJ1-2; a weak D match, TRBD1 (5 bases). The CDR3 is 15 residues long. CDR1 and CDR2 from the germline V gene are MNHEY and SVGAGI. Between the trimmed V and J ends, which lost 1 base and 8 bases, there was a span of 17 bases.